The 21 T cell receptor beta chains in this list originate from one sample, sequenced in a study of blood T cell repertoires in COVID-19. The method was immunoSEQ multiplex PCR; TCRdb's version includes in-frame clones alone and lacks a portion of them. Of approximately 250,000 clones detected, approximately 90% appear once; the ten largest clones hold roughly 2.5%. The specimen was PBMCs or T cells enriched from blood (not recorded which). The receptors stem from a woman in her thirties or forties with acute COVID-19.

The V and J genes are TRBV19 and TRBJ1-3; TRBD1 agrees at 8 bases. The V gene end was trimmed by 5 bases and the J gene end by 0 bases; junction bases not matched to a gene: 6. The germline V gene has CDR1 LNHDA and CDR2 SQIVND (reference sequence). The CDR3 sequence is 16 residues long. CDR3: CASSSRTGSSGNTIYF. The CDR3 DNA follows: TGTGCCAGTAGTTCCCGGACAGGGAGCTCTGGAAACACCATATATTTT. Combining the CDR3 with reference TRBV19 and TRBJ1-3 gives the whole variable domain DGGITQSPKYLFRKEGQNVTLSCEQNLNHDAMYWYRQDPGQGLRLIYYSQIVNDFQKGDIAEGYSVSREKKESFPLTVTSAQKNPTAFYLCASSSRTGSSGNTIYFGEGSWLTVV.

The chain combines TRBV5-3 with TRBJ2-7, with TRBD1 identical over 8 bases. TRBV5-3 is recorded as an ORF, its role being uncertain. CDR3 length: 13 amino acids. V lost 2 bases and J lost 9; bases outside the gene matches: 7. For the CDR3, the DNA is TGTGCCAGAAGCTTTCCTGGACAGGGTGGGCAGTACGTC. Protein sequence: CARSFPGQGGQYV.

The chain recombines TRBV18 with TRBJ2-2; 11 positions match TRBD2. Per germline, CDR1 KGHSH and CDR2 LQKENI. The CDR3 contains 16 residues. Losses at the gene ends were 6 bases for V and 4 bases for J; bases not matched to a gene: 7. DNA for the CDR3: TGTGCCAGCTCGTCCGCTACTAGCGGGGGCACCGGGGAGCTGTTTTTT. This codes for CASSSATSGGTGELFF.

This clone was seen a few times. The V call is TRBV5-4, the J call TRBJ1-1; D is possibly TRBD1 (5 bases). V lost 4 bases and J 4 bases, leaving 11 bases between the germline ends. The germline V gene has CDR1 SGHNT and CDR2 YYREEE (reference sequence). The CDR3 covers 13 residues. The CDR3 sequence is CASSGGTGTEAFF. CDR3 DNA sequence: TGTGCCAGCAGCGGAGGGACGGGCACTGAAGCTTTCTTT. Full variable domain (rest looked up from reference TRBV5-4 and TRBJ1-1): ETGVTQSPTHLIKTRGQQVTLRCSSQSGHNTVSWYQQALGQGPQFIFQYYREEENGRGNFPPRFSGLQFPNYSSELNVNALELDDSALYLCASSGGTGTEAFFGQGTRLTVV.

This chain uses TRBV6-2 or TRBV6-3 with TRBJ1-5; 10 bases are a match to TRBD1. With V trimmed by 3 bases and J by 2 bases, 1 base remained unmatched. This CDR3 comprises 15 residues. In germline, CDR1 is MNHEY, CDR2 SVGEGT. The CDR3 sequence: CASSYGTGGNQPQHF. DNA of the CDR3: TGTGCCAGCAGTTATGGGACAGGGGGCAATCAGCCCCAGCATTTT.

CDR3 in DNA: TGTGCCACCAGTGATCAGGGTAACGACAATGAGCAGTTCTTC. This codes for CATSDQGNDNEQFF. V is TRBV24-1 and J is TRBJ2-1, with D maybe TRBD1 (5 bases). Germline values: CDR1 KGHDR, CDR2 SFDVKD. Trimming stripped 3 bases from V and 5 bases from J, with 10 bases between. This CDR3 comprises 14 residues.

The J gene is TRBJ2-2, the V gene TRBV5-1, with 8 bases lining up with TRBD2. Germline CDR1 SGHRS, CDR2 YFSETQ. V was clipped by 4 bases and J by 6 bases; unmatched bases: 11. The CDR3 consists of 16 residues. The CDR3 here is CASSHRSGEVAGELFF. The CDR3 nucleotides read TGCGCCAGCAGCCACCGTAGCGGGGAGGTCGCCGGGGAGCTGTTTTTT.

The chain carries TRBV2 and TRBJ1-5; D perhaps matches TRBD1 (5 bases). Deletions cut 7 bases from V and 1 base from J, with 14 bases between. The CDR3 totals 15 residues. The V gene's germline CDR1 is SNHLY and CDR2 FYNNEI. Written as DNA, the CDR3 is TGTGCCAGCATAAAGGGCAGGGCAAGCAATCAGCCCCAGCATTTT. It specifies CASIKGRASNQPQHF.

This sequence joins TRBV5-1 and TRBJ2-7, with D perhaps matching TRBD2 (5 bases). The germline V and J ends were trimmed by 8 bases and 0 bases, with 9 bases remaining between them. The CDR3 is made up of 12 amino acids. The germline V gene has CDR1 SGHRS and CDR2 YFSETQ. For the CDR3, the DNA is TGCGCCAGGGAGGTGTTCTCCTACGAGCAGTACTTC. Protein product: CAREVFSYEQYF.

This chain joins TRBV14 and TRBJ1-3; tentatively, D is TRBD1 (6 bases). V gave up 1 base and J gave up 4 bases, with 8 bases separating them. The CDR3 is 14 amino acids. Per the germline V gene, CDR1 is SGHDN and CDR2 is FVKESK. CDR3 DNA: TGTGCCAGCAGCCAAGCAGGGGTAGGAAACACCATATATTTT. Translation gives CASSQAGVGNTIYF.

This chain links TRBV7-8 with TRBJ2-2, with 9 bases aligning to TRBD2. Germline CDR1 is SGHVS and CDR2 is FQNEAQ. Germline trimming cut 7 bases from V and 6 bases from J; bases unmatched to any gene: 9. The CDR3 is made up of 15 amino acids. The CDR3 spells CASINSGSMPGELFF. The CDR3 DNA reads TGTGCCAGCATCAATAGCGGGAGTATGCCCGGGGAGCTGTTTTTT. Full variable domain (outside the CDR3, taken from reference TRBV7-8 and TRBJ2-2): GAGVSQSPRYKVAKRGQDVALRCDPISGHVSLFWYQQALGQGPEFLTYFQNEAQLDKSGLPSDRFFAERPEGSVSTLKIQRTQQEDSAVYLCASINSGSMPGELFFGEGSRLTVL.

The chain combines TRBV6-2 or TRBV6-3 with TRBJ2-3, with 9 bases aligning to TRBD2. The V gene end was trimmed by 6 bases and the J gene end by 4 bases; junction bases not matched to a gene: 17. The CDR3 loop spans 18 amino acids. The germline gives CDR1 MNHEY, CDR2 SVGEGT. The CDR3 sequence is CASSLRIWAGGEADTQYF. DNA for the CDR3: TGTGCCAGCAGCCTAAGAATCTGGGCGGGGGGGGAAGCAGATACGCAGTATTTT.

This chain links TRBV6-5 with TRBJ1-1; TRBD1 might be the D (6 bases). In germline, CDR1 is MNHEY, CDR2 SVGAGI. The CDR3 runs 13 residues. V lost 0 bases to trimming and J lost 7 bases, with 9 bases between them. In DNA form, the CDR3 reads TGTGCCAGCAGTTACTCTGACAGGATTGAAGCTTTCTTT. It is translated as CASSYSDRIEAFF.

The rearrangement uses TRBV5-1 and TRBJ2-3, with 11 bases that match TRBD2. Looked up from germline, CDR1 is SGHRS and CDR2 is YFSETQ. This CDR3 contains 20 residues. With 0 bases clipped from V and 3 bases from J, the junction kept 15 bases outside the gene matches. The chain's CDR3 is CASSLGLAGGVAGGTDTQYF. Here the CDR3 DNA reads TGCGCCAGCAGCTTGGGCCTAGCGGGGGGAGTTGCCGGAGGAACAGATACGCAGTATTTT.

The V call is TRBV19, the J call TRBJ2-7; 10 nucleotides match TRBD1. The CDR3 spans 13 residues. In germline, CDR1 is LNHDA, CDR2 SQIVND (reference sequence). Losses at the gene ends were 4 bases for V and 6 bases for J; bases not matched to a gene: 3. CDR3 sequence reads: CASSTGQGREQYF. The CDR3 DNA reads TGTGCCAGTAGTACGGGACAGGGGCGCGAGCAGTACTTC.

The chain combines TRBV2 with TRBJ1-5, with D possibly matching TRBD1 (5 bases). The germline V gene encodes CDR1 SNHLY and CDR2 FYNNEI. This CDR3 is built from 14 residues. Trimming removed 6 bases at V and 3 bases at J, with 12 bases between. The DNA for the CDR3 is TGTGCCAGCAGCGTCGACAGAATCAATCAGCCCCAGCATTTT. Its protein product is CASSVDRINQPQHF. The variable domain in full, with the rest retrieved from reference TRBV2 and TRBJ1-5, is EPEVTQTPSHQVTQMGQEVILRCVPISNHLYFYWYRQILGQKVEFLVSFYNNEISEKSEIFDDQFSVERPDGSNFTLKIRSTKLEDSAMYFCASSVDRINQPQHFGDGTRLSIL.

The J gene is TRBJ1-2, the V gene TRBV7-9; 12 bases are a match to TRBD1. This CDR3 region has 15 residues. Germline lookup yields CDR1 SEHNR and CDR2 FQNEAQ (reference sequence). The junction had 9 bases not matched to a gene; V was cut back by 5 bases and J by 8 bases. Here the CDR3 DNA reads TGTGCCAGCAGCGAACCGGGACAGGGGGCGGGAGGCTACACCTTC. This gives the protein CASSEPGQGAGGYTF.

The CDR3 here is CARSLVFGITDTQYF. In nucleotides, the CDR3 is TGTGCCAGAAGCTTGGTATTCGGGATCACAGATACGCAGTATTTT. The genes are TRBV5-3 and TRBJ2-3, with D tentatively TRBD2 (5 bases). TRBV5-3 is noted as an ORF with a role that remains uncertain. V lost 0 bases and J 2 bases, leaving 10 bases between the germline ends. This CDR3 has 15 residues.

The chain links TRBV7-9 to TRBJ2-7, with TRBD2 identical over 7 bases. The length of the CDR3 is 14 residues. Germline CDR1 and CDR2: SEHNR and FQNEAQ (reference sequence). The trim removed 5 bases at V and 6 bases at J, leaving 10 bases unmatched. The CDR3 reads CASSRTGTISEQYF. The CDR3 region has the DNA TGTGCCAGCAGCCGTACCGGGACTATAAGCGAGCAGTACTTC.

This sequence joins TRBV19 and TRBJ2-3; the match to TRBD2 covers 14 bases. CDR1 and CDR2 (germline): LNHDA, SQIVND (reference sequence). V lost 5 bases and J lost 3; bases outside the gene matches: 7. The CDR3 loop spans 17 amino acids. CDR3 amino acids: CASSGRTSGRPTDTQYF. The CDR3 DNA reads TGTGCCAGTAGTGGACGGACTAGCGGGAGGCCTACAGATACGCAGTATTTT.

The gene calls are TRBV6-2 or TRBV6-3 and TRBJ1-2; 7 bases are a match to TRBD1. CDR1 is MNHEY and CDR2 is SVGEGT in the germline V gene. Trimming removed 7 bases from V and 2 bases from J; junction bases left unmatched: 4. The CDR3 has 13 residues. The CDR3 loop is CASNPTGNYGYTF. CDR3 DNA sequence: TGTGCCAGCAACCCGACAGGGAACTATGGCTACACCTTC.